The 10 T cell receptor beta chains listed next were all sequenced from one sample in a study of glioma-infiltrating T cells after dendritic cell vaccination (dated by TCRdb to the mid-2010s). Libraries came from the immunoSEQ multiplex PCR assay. TCRdb provides this immuneACCESS table in a form limited to in-frame rearrangements. Some clones are lacking; in checked studies, under half of them reflect an unresolved V gene, and why the rest are absent is not known. The table for this sample lists over 90,000 clones; about four fifths of them were counted only once. About an eighth of the sample lies in the top ten. The starting material was blood, obtained before dendritic cell vaccination. The receptors stem from a human donor with glioblastoma.

This chain connects TRBV18 to TRBJ2-2; the match to TRBD2 covers 11 bases. This CDR3 spans 15 amino acids. The germline gives CDR1 KGHSH, CDR2 LQKENI. V lost 5 bases, J lost 4 bases, and 3 bases stayed unmatched. The DNA of the CDR3 is TGTGCCAGCTCATCTAGCGGGGGGAGCACCGGGGAGCTGTTTTTT. This codes for CASSSSGGSTGELFF.

The gene calls are TRBV5-6 and TRBJ2-5; 9 bases agree with TRBD2. The DNA end is a closer match to TRBJ2-7, so the J assignment may be wrong. The CDR3 length is 15 residues. Germline values: CDR1 SGHDT, CDR2 YYEEEE. For the CDR3, the DNA is TGTGCCAGCACGGAGCGGGGGGACCCATTCTACGAGCAGTACTTC. Its protein product is CASTERGDPFYEQYF.

This clone was seen just once. The chain carries TRBV4-1 and TRBJ2-1, with a weak D call TRBD2 (8 bases). This CDR3 is built from 17 residues. V lost 2 bases and J lost 7, with 21 bases in between. In germline, CDR1 is MGHRA, CDR2 YSYEKL. For the CDR3, the DNA is TGCGCCAGCAGCCAACCAGGGGGGACTAGTCGGTTTAATGAGCAGTTCTTC. Translation gives CASSQPGGTSRFNEQFF.

The chain links TRBV4-1 to TRBJ2-1; 8 bases line up with TRBD2. Germline-derived CDR1 and CDR2 are MGHRA and YSYEKL. The CDR3 consists of 18 residues. V was clipped by 1 base and J by 4 bases; unmatched bases: 12. The CDR3 DNA sequence: TGCGCCAGCAGCCAAGGTCCGACTAGCGTCTTGGGGTACAATGAGCAGTTCTTC. Protein: CASSQGPTSVLGYNEQFF.

As to this clone: At one of its ends the junction is not consistent with the germline gene, which may arise from a read error. This chain joins TRBV27 and TRBJ2-1, with 11 bases identical to TRBD2. Germline V CDR1 and CDR2: MNHEY, SMNVEV (reference sequence). The CDR3 consists of 16 residues. The DNA of the CDR3 is TGTGCCAGCAGTCTATCACTAGCGGGGGCCGATCTCGGGCAGTTCTTC. Its protein is CASSLSLAGADLGQFF.

The rearrangement links TRBV9 to TRBJ2-5; 8 bases map to TRBD2. With 3 bases clipped from V and 9 bases from J, the junction kept 10 bases outside the gene matches. Germline-derived CDR1 and CDR2 are SGDLS and YYNGEE. The CDR3 has 14 residues. CDR3 region: CASSGRLAGNAQYF. The CDR3 nucleotides are TGTGCCAGCAGCGGAAGGTTAGCGGGGAATGCCCAGTACTTC. Full variable domain (outside the CDR3, taken from reference TRBV9 and TRBJ2-5): DSGVTQTPKHLITATGQRVTLRCSPRSGDLSVYWYQQSLDQGLQFLIQYYNGEERAKGNILERFSAQQFPDLHSELNLSSLELGDSALYFCASSGRLAGNAQYFGPGTRLLVL.

Worth noting for this clone: The same CDR3 also results from other DNA sequences found in this sample. The V call is TRBV7-2, the J call TRBJ2-4; maybe TRBD1 (6 bases). The ends were cut back, 2 bases at V and 3 bases at J, with 8 bases in the middle. Germline V gene lookup returns CDR1 SGHTA and CDR2 FQGNSA. The CDR3 runs to 14 residues. CDR3 amino acids: CASSLRGGKNIQYF. CDR3 coding DNA: TGTGCCAGCAGCTTACGAGGGGGCAAAAACATTCAGTACTTC.

The chain links TRBV5-1 to TRBJ1-2, with 10 bases fitting TRBD1. Germline lookup yields CDR1 SGHRS and CDR2 YFSETQ. V lost 4 bases to trimming and J lost 5 bases; unmatched junction nucleotides: 5. This CDR3 region has 14 residues. The chain's CDR3 is CASSRDRGGYGYTF. CDR3 in DNA: TGCGCCAGCAGCCGGGACAGGGGAGGGTATGGCTACACCTTC. The entire variable domain, with the rest obtained from reference TRBV5-1 and TRBJ1-2, is as follows: KAGVTQTPRYLIKTRGQQVTLSCSPISGHRSVSWYQQTPGQGLQFLFEYFSETQRNKGNFPGRFSGRQFSNSRSEMNVSTLELGDSALYLCASSRDRGGYGYTFGSGTRLTVV.

The chain uses TRBV4-1 and TRBJ2-5, with D possibly TRBD1 on 5 matching bases. The V and J ends lost 4 bases and 1 base respectively, with 16 bases between them. The CDR3 covers 16 residues. Germline CDR1 MGHRA, CDR2 YSYEKL. CDR3 DNA sequence: TGCGCCAGCAGCCCCCATTTGACAGTAACCCAAGAGACCCAGTACTTC. Amino acid sequence: CASSPHLTVTQETQYF.

The rearrangement uses TRBV18 and TRBJ2-7; 7 positions agree with TRBD1. V lost 5 bases, J lost 3 bases, and 7 bases stayed unmatched. In germline, CDR1 is KGHSH, CDR2 LQKENI. The CDR3 loop spans 14 amino acids. The CDR3 bases are TGTGCCAGCTCAAGCACAGGGGTCTACTACGAGCAGTACTTC. It specifies CASSSTGVYYEQYF.